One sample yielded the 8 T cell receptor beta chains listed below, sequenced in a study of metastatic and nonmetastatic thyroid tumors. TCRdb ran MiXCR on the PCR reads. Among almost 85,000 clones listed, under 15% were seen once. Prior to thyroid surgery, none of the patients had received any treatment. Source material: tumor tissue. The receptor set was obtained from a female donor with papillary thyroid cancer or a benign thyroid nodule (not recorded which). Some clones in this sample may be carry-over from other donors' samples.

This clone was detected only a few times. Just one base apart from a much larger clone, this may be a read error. The CDR3 reads CAIRQGGELFF. CDR3 bases: TGTGCCATCCGTCAAGGCGGGGAGCTGTTTTTT. V is TRBV19 and J is TRBJ2-2, with unresolved D. CDR1 and CDR2 (germline): LNHDA, SQIVND (reference sequence). V was cut by 10 bases and J by 7 bases, with 10 bases left in between. CDR3 length: 11 residues. The whole variable domain, remainder taken from reference TRBV19 and TRBJ2-2, is DGGITQSPKYLFRKEGQNVTLSCEQNLNHDAMYWYRQDPGQGLRLIYYSQIVNDFQKGDIAEGYSVSREKKESFPLTVTSAQKNPTAFYLCAIRQGGELFFGEGSRLTVL.

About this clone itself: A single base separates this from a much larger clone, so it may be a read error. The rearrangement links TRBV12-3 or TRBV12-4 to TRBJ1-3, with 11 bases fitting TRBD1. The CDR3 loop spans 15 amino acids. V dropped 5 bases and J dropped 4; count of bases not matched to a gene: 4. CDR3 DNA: TGTGCCAGCAGTGGACAGGGGGCACGAGGAAACACCATATATTTT. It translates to CASSGQGARGNTIYF.

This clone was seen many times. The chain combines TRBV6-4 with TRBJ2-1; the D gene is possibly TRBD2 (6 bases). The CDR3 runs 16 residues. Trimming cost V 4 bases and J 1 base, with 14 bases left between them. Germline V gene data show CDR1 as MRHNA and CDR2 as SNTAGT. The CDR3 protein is CASSVEGTYSYNEQFF. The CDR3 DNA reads TGTGCCAGCAGTGTGGAGGGAACTTATTCCTACAATGAGCAGTTCTTC.

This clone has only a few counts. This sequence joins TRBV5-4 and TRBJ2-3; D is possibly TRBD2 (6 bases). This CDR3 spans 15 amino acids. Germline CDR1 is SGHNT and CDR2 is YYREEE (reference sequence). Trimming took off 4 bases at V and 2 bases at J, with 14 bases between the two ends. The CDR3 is CASSAGGESTDTQYF. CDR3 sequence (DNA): TGTGCCAGCAGCGCAGGAGGGGAATCCACAGATACGCAGTATTTT.

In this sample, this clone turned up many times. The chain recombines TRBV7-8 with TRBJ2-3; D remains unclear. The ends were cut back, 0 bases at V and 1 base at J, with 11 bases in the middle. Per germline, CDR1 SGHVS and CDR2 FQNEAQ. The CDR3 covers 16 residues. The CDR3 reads CASSLAGNSGTDTQYF. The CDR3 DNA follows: TGTGCCAGCAGCTTAGCAGGCAACTCGGGCACAGATACGCAGTATTTT.

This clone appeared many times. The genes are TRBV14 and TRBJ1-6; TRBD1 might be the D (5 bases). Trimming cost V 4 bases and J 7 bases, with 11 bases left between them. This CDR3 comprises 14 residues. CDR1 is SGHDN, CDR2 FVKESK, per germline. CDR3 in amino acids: CASSLGTSNSPLHF. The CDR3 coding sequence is TGTGCCAGCAGCCTCGGGACGTCGAATTCACCCCTCCACTTT.

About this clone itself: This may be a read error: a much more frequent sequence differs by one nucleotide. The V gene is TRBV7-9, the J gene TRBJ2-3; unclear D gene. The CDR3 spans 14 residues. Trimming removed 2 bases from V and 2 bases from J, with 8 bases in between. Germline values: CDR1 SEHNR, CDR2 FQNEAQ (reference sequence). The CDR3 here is CASSLSDNTDTQYF. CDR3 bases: TGTGCCAGCAGCTTATCAGATAACACAGATACGCAGTATTTT. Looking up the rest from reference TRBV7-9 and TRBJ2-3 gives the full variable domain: DTGVSQNPRHKITKRGQNVTFRCDPISEHNRLYWYRQTLGQGPEFLTYFQNEAQLEKSRLLSDRFSAERPKGSFSTLEIQRTEQGDSAMYLCASSLSDNTDTQYFGPGTRLTVL.

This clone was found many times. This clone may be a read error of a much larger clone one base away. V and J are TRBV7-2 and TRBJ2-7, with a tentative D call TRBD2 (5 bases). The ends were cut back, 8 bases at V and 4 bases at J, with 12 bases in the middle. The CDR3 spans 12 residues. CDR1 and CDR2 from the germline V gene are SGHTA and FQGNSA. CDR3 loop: CASERALYEQYF. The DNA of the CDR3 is TGTGCCAGCGAGAGGGCGTTGTACGAGCAGTACTTC.